This T cell receptor beta chain was recovered during a study of Ad26.COV2.S vaccination and SARS-CoV-2 variants. Treatment described: around 19 received Ad26.COV2.S at low or high dose, single or two shots; about five received placebo; per-sample allocation not given. All samples were drawn on day 63, counting from the first vaccine or placebo injection. Clones were sequenced by immunoSEQ multiplex PCR, and TCRdb holds only the in-frame ones, with some missing. The sample carries a few hundred thousand clones, 83% recorded once. This receptor was taken from a person aged 18-65 years who received the Ad26.COV2.S COVID-19 vaccine or a placebo. This sample comprised peripheral blood, obtained in a trial of Ad26.COV2.S vaccine versus placebo.

The CDR3 loop reads CASSTSESSNQPQHF. CDR3 DNA: TGTGCCAGCTCGACGAGCGAGAGTAGCAATCAGCCCCAGCATTTT. The gene calls are TRBV18 and TRBJ1-5; D unclear. The germline V and J ends were trimmed by 6 bases and 0 bases, with 12 bases remaining between them. Germline V gene data show CDR1 as KGHSH and CDR2 as LQKENI. The CDR3 length is 15 residues.